This TCR beta chain was profiled in a study of CD8+CD57+ T cells in acquired aplastic anemia (dated by TCRdb to 2017 to 2018). About the study as a whole: DNA extracted from sorted CD4+ and CD8+ cells had a mean of 3.2 ug, with a range of about 0.18 to 27.4 ug. A CD8+CD57+ expansion meant a frequency higher than the mean frequency seen in healthy subjects.

Profiling of TCR beta VDJ combinations and CDR3 sequences used genomic DNA as the template. TCR repertoire sequencing was run on an Illumina HiSeq 2000. As for the authors' bioinformatics: Repertoires were assessed using TRBV/TRBJ rearrangement plots, CDR3 size and DJ length profiles, and Simpson's diversity index. The immunodominant clone was defined as the most abundant DNA sequence in deep sequencing data. CDR3 amino acid sequences were checked for sharing between subjects and were compared against published repertoires and the VDJdb database. In-frame beta chains were kept once TCRdb had trimmed the public reads at Q25 with fastp and called clones with MiXCR. Here each entry gathers all rows of one CDR3 protein and keeps the most common genes and DNA. The V and J calls and clone size come from TCRdb's table, not from the authors' own analysis. The sample table shows about 120,000 distinct CDR3 sequences, and 45% to 60% are seen once. The ten largest clones capture roughly 30% of the sample.

In regard to this clonotype: What antigen it recognizes has not been identified. Base qualities are not provided; no much larger clone lies one nucleotide away.

Flow cytometry had shown CD8+CD57+ cell expansion in the patients selected for sequencing. Every patient had a diagnosis of severe acquired aplastic anemia based on International Study of Aplastic Anemia and Agranulocytosis and Camitta criteria. At the time blood was sampled, none of the patients had received any therapy. The study deep-sequenced TCR repertoires of sorted CD4+ and CD8+ blood T cells from severe aplastic anemia patients and healthy subjects. In the USA, patient enrollment took place under clinicaltrials.gov protocols 00001620, 01623167, 00001397, 00071045, 00081523 and 00961064. Ficoll-Paque density gradient centrifugation was used to isolate peripheral blood mononuclear cells. Before DNA extraction, CD4+ and CD8+ T cells were sorted with FACS or magnetic beads. The CDR3 numbers 14 residues from cysteine through phenylalanine. The sequence is cut down to CDR3 DNA, 42 bases in frame from base 1. V lost 5 bases and J lost 8 bases; the stretch between them is 15 bases long. The germline V gene gives CDR1 as MGHDK and CDR2 as SYGVNS.

The paper as a whole reports these results and caveats: Patients and healthy controls showed no significant difference in CD8+ Simpson's diversity (P=0.060). Although under 35 CD8+ CDR3 sequences were shared by patients and controls, these sequences appeared highly expressed in patients and within the immunodominant clones of patients.

This receptor chain uses TRBV25-1 and TRBJ2-2; TRBD2 is possibly the D segment (5 matching bases). The sequence was collected from a human donor with aplastic anemia. The sequenced sample was sorted CD4+, CD8+, or CD8+CD57+ T cells (not recorded which) from PBMCs. The CDR3 loop reads CASSTPSEVGELFF. Here is the DNA: TGTGCCAGCAGTACCCCTTCGGAGGTTGGGGAGCTGTTTTTT.